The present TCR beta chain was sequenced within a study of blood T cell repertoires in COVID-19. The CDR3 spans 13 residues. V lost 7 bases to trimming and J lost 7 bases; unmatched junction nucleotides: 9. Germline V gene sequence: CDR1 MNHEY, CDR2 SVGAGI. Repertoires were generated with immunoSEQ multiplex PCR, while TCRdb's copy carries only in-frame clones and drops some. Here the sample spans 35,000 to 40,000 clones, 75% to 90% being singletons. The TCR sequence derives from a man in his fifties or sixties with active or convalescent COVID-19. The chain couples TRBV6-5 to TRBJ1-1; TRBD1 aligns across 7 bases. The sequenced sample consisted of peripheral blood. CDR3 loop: CASTNRGSGEAFF. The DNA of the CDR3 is TGTGCCAGCACTAACAGGGGCTCGGGTGAAGCTTTCTTT.